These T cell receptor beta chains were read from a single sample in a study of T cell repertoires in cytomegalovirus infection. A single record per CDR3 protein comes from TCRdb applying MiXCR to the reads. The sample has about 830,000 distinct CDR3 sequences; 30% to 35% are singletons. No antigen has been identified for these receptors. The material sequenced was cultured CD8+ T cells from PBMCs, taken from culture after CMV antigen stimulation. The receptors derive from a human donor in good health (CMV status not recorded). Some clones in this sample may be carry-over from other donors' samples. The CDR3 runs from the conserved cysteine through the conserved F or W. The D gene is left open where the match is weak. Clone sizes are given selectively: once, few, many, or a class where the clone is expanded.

cdr3_aa: CASRPEWVQETQYF
v_call: TRBV12-3/TRBV12-4
j_call: TRBJ2-5
clone_size: NA
d_call: NA

cdr3_aa: CASGGGTAFF
v_call: TRBV2
j_call: TRBJ1-1
clone_size: NA
d_call: TRBD1

cdr3_aa: CSVPTGESEAFF
v_call: TRBV29-1
j_call: TRBJ1-1
clone_size: NA
d_call: TRBD1

cdr3_aa: CATSRRAGEGNEQFF
v_call: TRBV15
j_call: TRBJ2-1
clone_size: NA
d_call: NA

cdr3_aa: CASSLWADRVTDTQYF
v_call: TRBV27
j_call: TRBJ2-3
clone_size: few
d_call: TRBD1

cdr3_aa: CASSLTDRGRNQPQHF
v_call: TRBV5-5
j_call: TRBJ1-5
clone_size: NA
d_call: TRBD1

cdr3_aa: CATAGVESNQPQHF
v_call: TRBV10-3
j_call: TRBJ1-5
clone_size: few
d_call: NA

cdr3_aa: CASSEGTPKYYTEAFF
v_call: TRBV5-1
j_call: TRBJ1-1
clone_size: NA
d_call: NA

cdr3_aa: CASSYRGFSDEQFF
v_call: TRBV6-5
j_call: TRBJ2-1
clone_size: NA
d_call: NA

cdr3_aa: CASSEAGTGLSGYTF
v_call: TRBV25-1
j_call: TRBJ1-2
clone_size: few
d_call: TRBD1

cdr3_aa: CASTLKAGGSTDTQYF
v_call: TRBV7-6
j_call: TRBJ2-3
clone_size: few
d_call: TRBD2

cdr3_aa: CASSASTGDSSYEQYF
v_call: TRBV27
j_call: TRBJ2-7
clone_size: NA
d_call: TRBD1

cdr3_aa: CASSWELGNNEQFF
v_call: TRBV5-1
j_call: TRBJ2-1
clone_size: NA
d_call: NA

cdr3_aa: CATRVPVEGQDYGYTF
v_call: TRBV15
j_call: TRBJ1-2
clone_size: few
d_call: NA

cdr3_aa: CASSLPALTGYTF
v_call: TRBV12-3/TRBV12-4
j_call: TRBJ1-2
clone_size: NA
d_call: NA

cdr3_aa: CASRAGGQETQYF
v_call: TRBV6-1
j_call: TRBJ2-5
clone_size: many
d_call: TRBD2

cdr3_aa: CASRLLGPVYNEQFF
v_call: TRBV4-1
j_call: TRBJ2-1
clone_size: NA
d_call: NA

cdr3_aa: CASSSFVGLGSYNEQFF
v_call: TRBV5-1
j_call: TRBJ2-1
clone_size: few
d_call: TRBD2

cdr3_aa: CSVESPSSGGVQETQYF
v_call: TRBV29-1
j_call: TRBJ2-5
clone_size: NA
d_call: TRBD2

cdr3_aa: CASSLARGGGTYEQYF
v_call: TRBV7-6
j_call: TRBJ2-7
clone_size: few
d_call: TRBD2

cdr3_aa: CASSYNPDLGTGELFF
v_call: TRBV6-2/TRBV6-3
j_call: TRBJ2-2
clone_size: NA
d_call: NA

cdr3_aa: CASSYVGNNEQFF
v_call: TRBV6-5
j_call: TRBJ2-1
clone_size: few
d_call: NA

cdr3_aa: CASTTGVMDNQPQHF
v_call: TRBV14
j_call: TRBJ1-5
clone_size: NA
d_call: TRBD1